These 26 T cell receptor beta chains originate from one sample sequenced in a study of Ad26.COV2.S vaccination and SARS-CoV-2 variants (dated by TCRdb to the early 2020s). Library generation was performed with the immunoSEQ multiplex PCR assay. TCRdb provides this immuneACCESS table in a form limited to in-frame rearrangements. Some clones are lacking; in checked studies, under half of them reflect an unresolved V gene, and why the rest are absent is not known. The sample has fewer than 500,000 clones on record, less than 95% of them singletons. The top ten clonotypes cover more than 3.5% of the sample. The treatment or condition label on this specimen signifies: around 19 received Ad26.COV2.S at low or high dose, single or two shots; 5 received placebo; per-sample allocation not given. For vaccine and placebo recipients, the sequenced repertoires came from samples collected on day 63 after the first injection.

This specimen was peripheral blood, taken in a trial of Ad26.COV2.S vaccine versus placebo. The receptors shown here come from a person aged 18-60 years who received the Ad26.COV2.S COVID-19 vaccine or a placebo.

The chain is built from TRBV6-4 and TRBJ1-6, with D tentatively TRBD1 (5 bases). CDR1 MRHNA and CDR2 SNTAGT come from the germline V gene. The CDR3 has 14 amino acids. V lost 6 bases and J lost 6, with 12 bases in between. CDR3 sequence: CASSPDMSNSPLHF. The DNA of the CDR3 is TGTGCCAGCAGCCCGGACATGTCTAATTCACCCCTCCACTTT.

V usage is TRBV10-3 and J usage is TRBJ2-1; no reliable D call. V was trimmed by 3 bases and J by 5 bases, leaving 5 bases between them. CDR1 ENHRY and CDR2 SYGVKD come from the germline V gene. The CDR3 is 12 amino acids. CDR3 sequence: CAISEADNEQFF. The CDR3 DNA is TGTGCCATCAGTGAAGCTGACAATGAGCAGTTCTTC.

The chain has TRBV5-4 and TRBJ1-2; the match to TRBD1 covers 7 bases. Germline CDR1 and CDR2: SGHNT and YYREEE (reference sequence). The length of the CDR3 is 12 residues. The ends lost 4 bases at V and 4 bases at J; junction bases unmatched: 1. The CDR3 here is CASSPGGYGYTF. CDR3 nucleotides: TGTGCCAGCAGCCCAGGGGGCTATGGCTACACCTTC.

This clone came up once. The rearrangement joins TRBV6-4 to TRBJ2-5; D might be TRBD1 or TRBD2, each matching 6 bases. Germline lookup yields CDR1 MRHNA and CDR2 SNTAGT. The V and J ends lost 4 bases and 4 bases respectively, with 10 bases between them. The CDR3 consists of 13 residues. The CDR3 loop is CASSGGAGETQYF. CDR3 DNA: TGTGCCAGCAGTGGGGGGGCAGGAGAGACCCAGTACTTC.

This rearrangement joins TRBV9 to TRBJ1-1, with D possibly being TRBD1 (6 bases). This CDR3 has 16 amino acids. The V gene's germline CDR1 is SGDLS and CDR2 YYNGEE. Trimming shortened V by 3 bases and J by 6 bases, and 21 bases separated the two germline ends. Written as DNA, the CDR3 is TGTGCCAGCAGCGCGGGGGAGGGGCAGGGGATGGCTGAAGCTTTCTTT. It yields the protein CASSAGEGQGMAEAFF.

The chain carries TRBV18 and TRBJ2-4; tentatively, D is TRBD1 or TRBD2 (6 bases each). The CDR3 is made up of 15 amino acids. The V end was cut by 4 bases, the J end by 3 bases, with 13 bases between. The germline gives CDR1 KGHSH, CDR2 LQKENI. CDR3 sequence: CASSRGALDKNIQYF. The CDR3 DNA sequence: TGTGCCAGCTCACGGGGGGCGCTGGACAAAAACATTCAGTACTTC.

The chain carries TRBV2 and TRBJ2-1, with 7 bases lining up with TRBD2. Germline V gives CDR1 SNHLY, CDR2 FYNNEI. Unmatched junction bases numbered 12, after V lost 7 bases and J lost 0 bases. This CDR3 has 17 amino acids. In nucleotides, the CDR3 is TGTGCCAGCACGCCAAGCGGGACCACACTCTCCTACAATGAGCAGTTCTTC. Amino acid sequence: CASTPSGTTLSYNEQFF.

The chain joins TRBV28 to TRBJ1-1, with D perhaps matching TRBD1 (6 bases). The CDR3 loop spans 15 amino acids. Germline values: CDR1 MDHEN, CDR2 SYDVKM. V shed 5 bases and J shed 1 base, with 14 bases lying between them. This CDR3 reads CASSPRGGQNTEAFF. The CDR3 nucleotides are TGTGCCAGCAGTCCCCGGGGGGGGCAGAACACTGAAGCTTTCTTT. Together with reference TRBV28 and TRBJ1-1, the CDR3 gives the full variable domain: DVKVTQSSRYLVKRTGEKVFLECVQDMDHENMFWYRQDPGLGLRLIYFSYDVKMKEKGDIPEGYSVSREKKERFSLILESASTNQTSMYLCASSPRGGQNTEAFFGQGTRLTVV.

This sequence joins TRBV9 and TRBJ2-2; possibly TRBD2 for D (6 bases). The germline V gene encodes CDR1 SGDLS and CDR2 YYNGEE. CDR3 length equals 16 residues. V lost 0 bases and J 5 bases, leaving 14 bases between the germline ends. The CDR3, as DNA: TGTGCCAGCAGCGTAGGTCAGTCTAGCGTTACCGGGGAGCTGTTTTTT. Translated: CASSVGQSSVTGELFF.

The chain couples TRBV27 to TRBJ2-7; tentatively, D is TRBD1 or TRBD2 (5 bases each). Germline loops: CDR1 MNHEY, CDR2 SMNVEV (reference sequence). V lost 3 bases, J lost 2 bases, and 11 bases lay in between. The CDR3 loop spans 14 amino acids. The CDR3, as DNA: TGTGCCAGCAGTTTTGGGGGTATGACCTACGAGCAGTACTTC. Amino acids: CASSFGGMTYEQYF.

The chain recombines TRBV27 with TRBJ2-7; 10 bases align to TRBD1. Germline V gene data show CDR1 as MNHEY and CDR2 as SMNVEV (reference sequence). J gave up 1 base and V 3 bases, and 3 bases lay outside the gene matches. CDR3 length: 15 amino acids. The CDR3 DNA sequence: TGTGCCAGCAGTTTTGCGGACAGGGGGTCCTACGAGCAGTACTTC. Translating gives CASSFADRGSYEQYF.

CDR3 region: CASNTRTGELFF. CDR3 DNA: TGTGCCAGCAACACTCGCACCGGGGAGCTGTTTTTT. The chain recombines TRBV6-5 with TRBJ2-2; D not resolved. Germline assignment: CDR1 MNHEY and CDR2 SVGAGI. CDR3 length equals 12 residues. Deletions cut 7 bases from V and 4 bases from J, with 7 bases between.

V usage is TRBV6-5 and J usage is TRBJ2-7; tentatively, D is TRBD1 or TRBD2 (5 bases each). CDR1 MNHEY and CDR2 SVGAGI come from the germline V gene. Trimming left V 5 bases short and J 5 bases short, with 16 bases between. There are 14 residues in the CDR3. The CDR3 sequence is CASSPWGWGNEQYF. The CDR3 DNA reads TGTGCCAGCAGTCCCTGGGGGTGGGGGAACGAGCAGTACTTC.

This sequence joins TRBV28 and TRBJ2-5, with D unresolved. This CDR3 contains 14 residues. Deletions cut 6 bases from V and 0 bases from J, with 11 bases between. Germline V gene lookup returns CDR1 MDHEN and CDR2 SYDVKM. CDR3 loop: CASSRQENQETQYF. For the CDR3, the DNA is TGTGCCAGCAGCCGTCAGGAGAACCAAGAGACCCAGTACTTC.

This sequence joins TRBV7-9 and TRBJ2-1, with 8 nucleotides matching TRBD1. The CDR3 sequence is 15 residues long. V lost 11 bases to trimming and J lost 4 bases; unmatched junction nucleotides: 13. Germline V gives CDR1 SEHNR, CDR2 FQNEAQ (reference sequence). The CDR3 DNA sequence: TGTGCCGTTGAAGGGGGACAGGCCAAATACAATGAGCAGTTCTTC. Its translation: CAVEGGQAKYNEQFF.

The J gene is TRBJ1-1, the V gene TRBV6-6; 7 bases are a match to TRBD1. V was pared by 0 bases and J by 5 bases, with 9 bases of the junction left unmatched. This CDR3 is 16 amino acids long. Germline V gene data show CDR1 as MNHNY and CDR2 as SVGAGI (reference sequence). The CDR3 DNA reads TGTGCCAGCAGTTACTCGACGGGCAGGGGGGCGACTGAAGCTTTCTTT. Translating gives CASSYSTGRGATEAFF.

CDR3 amino acids: CASSSTVSSYNEQFF. CDR3 nucleotide sequence: TGTGCCAGCAGCTCTACAGTCAGCTCCTACAATGAGCAGTTCTTC. The genes are TRBV7-3 and TRBJ2-1; D remains unclear. CDR3 length: 15 residues. V lost 4 bases and J 0 bases, leaving 10 bases between the germline ends. The germline V gene encodes CDR1 SGHTA and CDR2 FQGTGA.

The gene calls are TRBV5-4 and TRBJ2-3; D is possibly TRBD1 or TRBD2 (5 bases each). V was pared by 7 bases and J by 3 bases, with 18 bases between. The CDR3 runs 15 residues. The germline CDR1 and CDR2 sequences are SGHNT and YYREEE (reference sequence). Written as DNA, the CDR3 is TGTGCCAGCCAGCCTCCAGGGTGGGGGACAGATACGCAGTATTTT. It codes for CASQPPGWGTDTQYF.

V gene TRBV7-7 combines with J gene TRBJ2-2; 13 bases are shared with TRBD2. The CDR3 sequence is 17 residues long. Germline V gene lookup returns CDR1 SSHAT and CDR2 FNYEAQ (reference sequence). V was clipped by 6 bases and J by 0 bases; unmatched bases: 4. DNA for the CDR3: TGTGCCAGCAGTCTCGGGACTAGCGGGACGAACACCGGGGAGCTGTTTTTT. Its protein product is CASSLGTSGTNTGELFF.

The rearrangement links TRBV9 to TRBJ1-3; 7 bases fit TRBD1. The CDR3 covers 16 residues. Germline CDR1 is SGDLS and CDR2 is YYNGEE. V dropped 7 bases and J dropped 2; count of bases not matched to a gene: 12. The CDR3 DNA is TGTGCCAGCGGACCTGGGACAGCCAGCGCTGGAAACACCATATATTTT. This gives the protein CASGPGTASAGNTIYF.

DNA for the CDR3: TGTGCCAGCAGTGGGACAGGTCGGAATTCACCCCTCCACTTT. It yields the protein CASSGTGRNSPLHF. The chain couples TRBV28 to TRBJ1-6, with 8 bases lining up with TRBD1. The length of the CDR3 is 14 residues. The germline V gene encodes CDR1 MDHEN and CDR2 SYDVKM. With 5 bases clipped from V and 7 bases from J, the junction kept 4 bases outside the gene matches.

The gene calls are TRBV11-2 and TRBJ1-4, with 8 bases matching TRBD1. V lost 2 bases to trimming and J lost 5 bases; unmatched junction nucleotides: 7. Germline V gene sequence: CDR1 SGHAT, CDR2 FQNNGV. The CDR3 has 16 amino acids. CDR3 amino acids: CASSLRERTGNEKLFF. The CDR3 DNA is TGTGCCAGCAGCTTACGCGAAAGGACAGGGAATGAAAAACTGTTTTTT.

This chain joins TRBV5-5 and TRBJ2-1; 7 nucleotides line up with TRBD1. J gave up 6 bases and V 1 base, and 7 bases lay outside the gene matches. Germline CDR1 is SGHKS and CDR2 is YYEKEE (reference sequence). The length of the CDR3 is 15 residues. CDR3 sequence (DNA): TGTGCCAGCAGCTTGATCGCAGGGGGTGTCAATGAGCAGTTCTTC. Protein sequence: CASSLIAGGVNEQFF. The complete variable domain, with remaining parts taken from reference TRBV5-5 and TRBJ2-1, reads DAGVTQSPTHLIKTRGQQVTLRCSPISGHKSVSWYQQVLGQGPQFIFQYYEKEERGRGNFPDRFSARQFPNYSSELNVNALLLGDSALYLCASSLIAGGVNEQFFGPGTRLTVL.

The chain combines TRBV6-2 or TRBV6-3 with TRBJ1-5; 7 nucleotides align to TRBD1. Trimming at V came to 6 bases and at J to 0 bases, leaving 5 bases not matched to a gene. CDR1 is MNHEY and CDR2 is SVGEGT in the germline V gene. The CDR3 totals 15 residues. The DNA of the CDR3 is TGTGCCAGCAGCCTACAGGGGATTAGCAATCAGCCCCAGCATTTT. Translation gives CASSLQGISNQPQHF.

The chain recombines TRBV9 with TRBJ2-1; 10 nucleotides match TRBD2. The germline V gene encodes CDR1 SGDLS and CDR2 YYNGEE. The ends lost 0 bases at V and 0 bases at J; junction bases unmatched: 3. The CDR3 spans 17 residues. The CDR3 DNA follows: TGTGCCAGCAGCGTAGCCAGACTAGCGGGCTCCTACAATGAGCAGTTCTTC. Protein product: CASSVARLAGSYNEQFF.

V usage is TRBV6-2 or TRBV6-3 and J usage is TRBJ2-3; D is unresolved. CDR1 is MNHEY, CDR2 SVGEGT, per germline. With 5 bases removed from V and 6 bases from J, the gap between germline ends came to 12 bases. The CDR3 runs 13 residues. The chain's CDR3 is CASSNSNWDTQYF. CDR3 sequence (DNA): TGTGCCAGCAGTAATTCAAATTGGGATACGCAGTATTTT.